A single T cell receptor beta chain is shown here with its context. This clonotype turned up a few times. Its specific antigen is unknown. One base away there is no much larger clone; base qualities are not given. Ophthalmopathy patients had moderately to severely active disease, Clinical Activity Score of at least 3, NOSPECS grade of at least 4, and disease duration under 3 months. Patients were excluded if they had other autoimmune diseases, uncontrolled infections, pregnancy or lactation. Clinical symptoms, serum thyroxine, TRAb, thyroid ultrasound and orbital computed tomography formed the basis of the diagnosis. Using Ficoll-Paque density gradient centrifugation, PBMCs were isolated from roughly 9.2 ml of fresh peripheral blood. Total RNA was extracted using Trizol reagent, and RNA quality was checked on an Agilent 2100 Bioanalyzer. The V and J ends are trimmed by 0 bases and 9 bases, leaving 17 bases between them. The cysteine opens and the phenylalanine closes a CDR3 of 15 amino acids. The DNA shown is the 45-base CDR3, in frame from base 1. Looking up the germline V gene yields CDR1 LGHNA and CDR2 YSLEER.

The record originates from a study of Graves' ophthalmopathy and Graves' hyperthyroidism (dated by TCRdb to the late 2010s). For the wider study: Peripheral blood was collected at initial diagnosis, prior to any treatment. In total, some 130 blood samples were TCR-sequenced: 40 to 45 ophthalmopathy, around 75 hyperthyroidism and about 17 hyperthyroidism-to-ophthalmopathy patients. In five or six hyperthyroidism patients, T-cell repertoires of thyroid tissue and blood were compared. An independent validation cohort was composed of 18 to 20 hyperthyroidism patients and around 15 patients who later progressed from hyperthyroidism to ophthalmopathy. Following sample collection, hyperthyroidism patients were given methimazole at a starting dose of 30 mg daily, and ophthalmopathy patients were given high-dose intravenous methylprednisolone. The study used signatures of the TCR beta repertoire to tell Graves' ophthalmopathy apart from Graves' hyperthyroidism and to predict which patients would progress to ophthalmopathy. A discovery set of more than 90 patients (under 45 ophthalmopathy, just over 55 stable hyperthyroidism) was enrolled to explore V-J signatures distinguishing ophthalmopathy from hyperthyroidism. Findings and caveats that apply to the study as a whole: In validation, the model predicted ophthalmopathy progression with 70.59% sensitivity and approximately 72% specificity; around twelve predicted patients were CT-confirmed with GO in a median of about 7.1 months. Ophthalmopathy was separated from stable hyperthyroidism by the 13-signature model with 87.88% sensitivity and about 83% specificity in cross-validation and with 80%/75% in the test set. Most of the expanded thyroid clonotypes with a frequency above 0.001 were also detected in blood, and it was suggested that the thyroid immune response may be reflected by blood repertoires. No statistical method was used to set the sample size in advance, and the investigators knew which group each participant was assigned to.

For repertoire sequencing, the TCR beta CDR3 regions were amplified from RNA transcripts. The first round of RT-PCR was done with HTBI primers and the Qiagen OneStep RT-PCR kit, and was followed by a second round of multiplex PCR, then size selection and purification. Sequencing of the libraries was carried out on an Illumina HiSeq2000 in paired-end mode with 100 bp reads. The authors' pipeline ran thus. SOAPnuke was used to process the reads, throwing out any read that had adapters, had uncalled bases, had a mean Phred below 15, or lacked an exact constant-primer or identifier match. COPE v1.2.5 was used to merge the high-quality paired reads. Each unique nucleotide sequence was defined as a clonotype, and clonotypes were aligned to IMGT TRB V, D and J references with MiTCR v1.1. Only V-J combinations with frequency above 0.0001 were analysed, covering around 99% of repertoires. A TCR clonal expansion and chaos score per V-J combination was defined as the ratio of F50 clonal expansion to chaos observed in the TCRdist matrix. Welch's t-statistics and random forest were used to reduce features to 10 to 15 V-J combinations, which were fed into a naive Bayes classifier. Thyroid-blood repertoire similarity was quantified with the Morisita-Horn index. In TCRdb, the public reads were trimmed at Q25 with fastp and aligned with MiXCR, with productive beta chains retained. When rows share a CDR3 protein, they turn into one entry using the most common DNA and genes. V and J calls and clone size were set by TCRdb, not the authors. This sample is represented by approximately 640,000 distinct CDR3 sequences; under 50% of them were singletons. The ten biggest clones cover around 3% of the sample.

This clonotype was sampled from an adult man with Graves' ophthalmopathy. Sequenced sample: peripheral blood. The rearranged segments are TRBV4-3 and TRBJ1-2; the D region possibly corresponds to TRBD1 (5 bases align). In nucleotides, the sequence is TGCGCCAGCAGCCAAGACCGGGACGAAAGGAATAGCTACACCTTC. Translated, this gives CASSQDRDERNSYTF.